A single sample gave rise to the 20 T cell receptor beta chains below, sequenced in a study of T cell responses to AZD1222 COVID-19 vaccine. The data were produced by immunoSEQ multiplex PCR, yet TCRdb's version contains in-frame clones alone and is incomplete. Of some 88,000 clones in the sample, approximately 90% were seen once. This sample comprised peripheral blood, obtained 28 days after the second AZD1222 dose. The receptors shown here come from an adult who received the AZD1222 COVID-19 vaccine.

The rearrangement joins TRBV30 to TRBJ1-1, with D unclear. Germline V CDR1 and CDR2: GTSNPN, SVGIG (reference sequence). The CDR3 has 13 residues. Trimming removed 4 bases from V and 1 base from J, with 10 bases in between. The CDR3 DNA reads TGTGCCTGGATTGGGCACGAGAACACTGAAGCTTTCTTT. Its protein product is CAWIGHENTEAFF.

The rearrangement links TRBV11-1 to TRBJ2-7, with 10 positions matching TRBD1. Germline assignment: CDR1 SGHAT and CDR2 FQDESV (reference sequence). V lost 4 bases to trimming and J lost 4 bases; unmatched junction nucleotides: 7. The length of the CDR3 is 15 residues. DNA for the CDR3: TGTGCCAGCAGCTCCCTCCCGGGACAGGGGTACGAGCAGTACTTC. Translating gives CASSSLPGQGYEQYF.

A single count supports this clone. CDR3 residues: CASSNRISDGYTF. The CDR3 DNA is TGTGCCAGCAGTAACAGGATCTCCGATGGCTACACCTTC. The chain employs TRBV6-5 and TRBJ1-2, with a weak D call TRBD1 (5 bases). Germline values: CDR1 MNHEY, CDR2 SVGAGI. V gave up 5 bases and J gave up 6 bases, with 13 bases separating them. CDR3 size: 13 residues.

This chain joins TRBV29-1 and TRBJ2-3; 7 bases line up with TRBD1. The V gene end was trimmed by 4 bases and the J gene end by 2 bases; junction bases not matched to a gene: 6. The CDR3 is made up of 14 amino acids. CDR1 and CDR2 from the germline V gene are SQVTM and ANQGSEA. CDR3 protein: CSVGRDSSTDTQYF. The CDR3 DNA sequence: TGCAGCGTTGGCAGGGACAGTTCCACAGATACGCAGTATTTT.

This clone has just one count. The chain is built from TRBV7-8 and TRBJ2-7, with 15 bases matching TRBD2. Germline CDR1 is SGHVS and CDR2 is FQNEAQ. CDR3 size: 16 residues. The ends lost 4 bases at V and 3 bases at J; junction bases unmatched: 4. The CDR3 loop is CASSSGTSGGRYEQYF. CDR3 nucleotides: TGTGCCAGCAGCTCGGGGACTAGCGGGGGGCGCTACGAGCAGTACTTC.

The chain carries TRBV4-2 and TRBJ2-1; D is ambiguous. CDR3 size: 15 residues. CDR1 is LGHNA, CDR2 YNFKEQ, per germline. V lost 0 bases to trimming and J lost 4 bases, with 10 bases between them. This CDR3 reads CASSQDSGSYNEQFF. Here the CDR3 DNA reads TGTGCCAGCAGCCAAGATAGTGGCAGTTACAATGAGCAGTTCTTC.

The chain's CDR3 is CASSPLQPIKSYGYTF. DNA for the CDR3: TGTGCCAGCAGCCCCCTCCAGCCAATTAAGTCCTATGGCTACACCTTC. This chain connects TRBV7-9 to TRBJ1-2; D uncertain. CDR3 length: 16 residues. The V end lost 5 bases, the J end lost 4 bases, and 20 bases lay between the germline ends. Germline values: CDR1 SEHNR, CDR2 FQNEAQ (reference sequence).

This chain connects TRBV10-1 to TRBJ1-4; 7 nucleotides line up with TRBD1. Germline CDR1 reads WNHNN; CDR2 reads SYGVQD (reference sequence). V lost 8 bases and J lost 5; bases outside the gene matches: 8. The length of the CDR3 is 14 residues. The CDR3 is CASSRQGRNEKLFF. The CDR3 DNA is TGCGCCAGCTCGCGACAGGGTCGAAATGAAAAACTGTTTTTT.

This chain joins TRBV7-8 and TRBJ2-7; D is possibly TRBD1 (6 bases). V was trimmed by 6 bases and J by 3 bases, leaving 12 bases between them. The CDR3 has 13 amino acids. CDR1 and CDR2 (germline): SGHVS, FQNEAQ. The CDR3 loop is CASRAWTDYEQYF. Written as DNA, the CDR3 is TGTGCCAGCAGGGCGTGGACAGACTACGAGCAGTACTTC.

V usage is TRBV28 and J usage is TRBJ1-1, with a possible D match to TRBD1 (5 bases). Trimming pared 6 bases from V and 1 base from J, leaving 18 bases between. The CDR3 consists of 16 residues. The germline V gene has CDR1 MDHEN and CDR2 SYDVKM. The chain's CDR3 is CASRPSGGTGNTEAFF. The CDR3 coding sequence is TGTGCCAGCAGACCCTCCGGAGGGACGGGGAACACTGAAGCTTTCTTT. Together with reference TRBV28 and TRBJ1-1, the CDR3 gives the full variable domain: DVKVTQSSRYLVKRTGEKVFLECVQDMDHENMFWYRQDPGLGLRLIYFSYDVKMKEKGDIPEGYSVSREKKERFSLILESASTNQTSMYLCASRPSGGTGNTEAFFGQGTRLTVV.

V gene TRBV10-3 combines with J gene TRBJ2-3; weak D call: TRBD2 (6 bases). V was trimmed by 4 bases and J by 1 base, leaving 6 bases between them. Germline CDR1 is ENHRY and CDR2 is SYGVKD. The CDR3 loop spans 13 amino acids. The CDR3 region has the DNA TGTGCCATCAGTGCGGGGGGCACAGATACGCAGTATTTT. The encoded protein is CAISAGGTDTQYF.

The chain is built from TRBV3-1 (or the pseudogene TRBV3-2) and TRBJ2-1; 9 bases are shared with TRBD2. Per the germline V gene, CDR1 is LGHDT and CDR2 is YNNKEL (reference sequence). The CDR3 loop spans 16 amino acids. Losses at the gene ends were 3 bases for V and 6 bases for J; bases not matched to a gene: 9. The CDR3 here is CASSHSTSGFSNEQFF. Written as DNA, the CDR3 is TGTGCCAGCAGCCATTCCACTAGCGGGTTCTCCAATGAGCAGTTCTTC.

The V gene is TRBV14, the J gene TRBJ1-2; tentative D call: TRBD1 (6 bases). The CDR3 length is 17 residues. Germline V gives CDR1 SGHDN, CDR2 FVKESK. V was pared by 4 bases and J by 4 bases, with 22 bases between. For the CDR3, the DNA is TGTGCCAGCAGCCCAAGAGGCCGGACAACAGGGACCTATGGCTACACCTTC. Amino acids: CASSPRGRTTGTYGYTF.

This chain connects TRBV23-1 to TRBJ1-1; no clear D. TRBV23-1 is labeled an ORF, and its function is uncertain. The CDR3 loop spans 19 amino acids. The V end lost 4 bases, the J end lost 3 bases, and 27 bases lay between the germline ends. CDR3 protein: CASSPTPIRLGVEDTEAFF. As DNA, the CDR3 is TGCGCCAGCAGTCCGACCCCAATAAGACTTGGGGTAGAGGACACTGAAGCTTTCTTT.

The rearrangement links TRBV24-1 to TRBJ1-1, with TRBD1 matching 7 bases. Germline assignment: CDR1 KGHDR and CDR2 SFDVKD. Trimming took 7 bases from V and 0 from J; bases not matched to a gene: 1. This CDR3 is built from 13 residues. The CDR3 sequence is CATRRGLNTEAFF. The CDR3 DNA is TGTGCCACCAGGAGGGGGCTGAACACTGAAGCTTTCTTT.

This clone was counted only a few times. The gene calls are TRBV9 and TRBJ2-2; TRBD2 agrees at 9 bases. The CDR3 extends over 17 amino acids. Germline V gene lookup returns CDR1 SGDLS and CDR2 YYNGEE. V was clipped by 4 bases and J by 4 bases; unmatched bases: 11. CDR3 sequence reads: CASSPLGLAGVTGELFF. The CDR3 nucleotides read TGTGCCAGCAGCCCCCTGGGGTTAGCGGGGGTCACCGGGGAGCTGTTTTTT.

The rearrangement uses TRBV6-4 and TRBJ2-3; 15 bases are a match to TRBD2. Germline values: CDR1 MRHNA, CDR2 SNTAGT. CDR3 size: 16 residues. V lost 3 bases to trimming and J lost 6 bases; unmatched junction nucleotides: 4. The CDR3 DNA is TGTGCCAGCAGTGATCGGACTAGCGGGGGGGCCGATACGCAGTATTTT. Translation: CASSDRTSGGADTQYF.

This clone was seen more than once but under ten times. The chain employs TRBV12-5 and TRBJ2-7; 7 nucleotides line up with TRBD1. Unmatched junction bases numbered 11, after V lost 2 bases and J lost 7 bases. The germline V gene encodes CDR1 LGHNT and CDR2 FRNRAP. The CDR3 contains 15 residues. CDR3 DNA sequence: TGTGCTAGTGGTTTGACAAACAGGGGTAAGAGGGAGCAGTACTTC. Protein sequence: CASGLTNRGKREQYF.

This chain connects TRBV2 to TRBJ2-5, with 10 bases fitting TRBD2. This CDR3 has 15 amino acids. The V gene's germline CDR1 is SNHLY and CDR2 FYNNEI. Germline trimming cut 4 bases from V and 1 base from J; bases unmatched to any gene: 3. CDR3 loop: CASSAASGGQETQYF. As DNA, the CDR3 is TGTGCCAGCAGTGCGGCTAGCGGGGGCCAAGAGACCCAGTACTTC.

V usage is TRBV19 and J usage is TRBJ1-1; D remains ambiguous. V lost 7 bases, J lost 1 base, and 16 bases lay in between. Germline lookup yields CDR1 LNHDA and CDR2 SQIVND (reference sequence). The CDR3 covers 15 residues. CDR3 sequence (DNA): TGTGCCAGTAACCACCTGCGACGAAAGAACACTGAAGCTTTCTTT. Protein product: CASNHLRRKNTEAFF.